This TCR beta chain derives from a study of vaccination and CD4 T cells after COVID-19. Study-wide context: Stimulation of the cells used overlapping spike peptide pools from SARS-CoV-2 and from the common cold coronaviruses HCoV-NL63, HCoV-OC43 and HCoV-229E.

Specified treatment: roughly 10-day PBMC culture with coronavirus spike peptide pools or control peptides (ViraFEST assay). The unexposed donor's CD4+ T cells were collected before the COVID-19 pandemic (2011-2018). After culture for 9 to 10 days, isolation of CD4+ T cells was performed by negative selection. Cultured CD4+ T-cell DNA underwent Oncomine TCR Beta short-read sequencing. Using its own MiXCR run on the PCR reads, TCRdb lists one record per CDR3 protein. The table lists some 5,700 distinct CDR3 sequences, about 48% of them singletons. CDR1 is LNHDA, CDR2 SQIVND, per germline (reference sequence). Between the trimmed V and J ends, which lost 3 bases and 3 bases, there was a span of 12 bases. The CDR3 loop spans 15 amino acids. This clonotype is hyperexpanded (1% or more) by share. Its specificity is unknown.

The chain carries TRBV19 and TRBJ2-1; weak D call: TRBD1 (6 bases). Sequencing was done on a sample of CD4+ T cells from blood, cultured in vitro. This sequence was found in a human donor in good health. CDR3 DNA: TGTGCCAGTAGTATTACCGGGACATTCTACAATGAGCAGTTCTTC. Residues: CASSITGTFYNEQFF.